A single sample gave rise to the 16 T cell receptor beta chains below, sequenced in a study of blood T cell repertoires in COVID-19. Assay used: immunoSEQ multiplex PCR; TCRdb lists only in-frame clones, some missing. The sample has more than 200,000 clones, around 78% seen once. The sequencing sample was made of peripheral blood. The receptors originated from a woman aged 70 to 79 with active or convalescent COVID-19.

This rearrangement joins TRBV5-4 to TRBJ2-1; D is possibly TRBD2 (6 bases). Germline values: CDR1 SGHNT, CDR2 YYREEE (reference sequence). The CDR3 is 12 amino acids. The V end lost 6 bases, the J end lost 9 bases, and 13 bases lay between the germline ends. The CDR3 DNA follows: TGTGCCAGCACTGGGGGGATGACTGAGCAGTTCTTC. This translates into CASTGGMTEQFF.

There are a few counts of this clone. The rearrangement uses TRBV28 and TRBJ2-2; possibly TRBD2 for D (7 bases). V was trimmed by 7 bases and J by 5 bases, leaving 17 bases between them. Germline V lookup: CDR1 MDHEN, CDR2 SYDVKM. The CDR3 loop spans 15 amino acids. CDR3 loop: CASKIEQGGTGELFF. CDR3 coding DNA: TGTGCCAGCAAGATCGAACAGGGAGGGACCGGGGAGCTGTTTTTT.

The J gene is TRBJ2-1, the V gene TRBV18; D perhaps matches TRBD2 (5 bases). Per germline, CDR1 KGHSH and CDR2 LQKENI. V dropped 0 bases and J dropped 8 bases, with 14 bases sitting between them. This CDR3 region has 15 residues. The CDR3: CASSPPGDARYEQFF. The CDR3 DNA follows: TGTGCCAGCTCACCACCGGGAGACGCTCGCTATGAGCAGTTCTTC.

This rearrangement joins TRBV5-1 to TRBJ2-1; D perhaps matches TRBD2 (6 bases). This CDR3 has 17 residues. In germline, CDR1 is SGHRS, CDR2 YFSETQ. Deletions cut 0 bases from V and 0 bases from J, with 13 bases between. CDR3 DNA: TGCGCCAGCAGCTTGGCCGGAGGGGCTAGCTCCTACAATGAGCAGTTCTTC. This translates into CASSLAGGASSYNEQFF.

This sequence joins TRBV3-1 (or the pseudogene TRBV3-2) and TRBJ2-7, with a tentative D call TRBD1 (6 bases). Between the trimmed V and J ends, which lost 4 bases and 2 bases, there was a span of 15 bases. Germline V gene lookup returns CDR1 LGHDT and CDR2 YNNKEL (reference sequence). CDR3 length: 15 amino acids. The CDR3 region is CASSPKLGAPYEQYF. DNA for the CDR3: TGTGCCAGCAGCCCCAAACTGGGGGCCCCCTACGAGCAGTACTTC.

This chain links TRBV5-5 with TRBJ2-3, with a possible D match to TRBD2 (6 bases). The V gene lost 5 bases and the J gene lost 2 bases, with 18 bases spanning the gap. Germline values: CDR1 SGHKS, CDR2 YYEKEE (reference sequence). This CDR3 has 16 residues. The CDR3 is CASRSAPGLITDTQYF. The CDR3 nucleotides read TGTGCCAGCAGATCCGCACCGGGACTTATCACAGATACGCAGTATTTT.

CDR3 in amino acids: CASLTSYSGNTIYF. CDR3 nucleotide sequence: TGTGCCAGCTTAACGAGTTACTCTGGAAACACCATATATTTT. This sequence joins TRBV6-6 and TRBJ1-3; D is unresolved. The CDR3 spans 14 residues. Germline V CDR1 and CDR2: MNHNY, SVGAGI (reference sequence). V was shortened by 8 bases and J by 0 bases, with 11 bases between the two germline ends.

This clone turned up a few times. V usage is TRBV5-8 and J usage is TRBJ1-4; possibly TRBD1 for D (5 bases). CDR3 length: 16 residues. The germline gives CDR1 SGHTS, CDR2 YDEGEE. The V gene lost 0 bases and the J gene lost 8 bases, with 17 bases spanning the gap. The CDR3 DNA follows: TGTGCCAGCAGCTTGGGGACGCTTCAGGAGGGGGAAAAACTGTTTTTT. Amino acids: CASSLGTLQEGEKLFF.

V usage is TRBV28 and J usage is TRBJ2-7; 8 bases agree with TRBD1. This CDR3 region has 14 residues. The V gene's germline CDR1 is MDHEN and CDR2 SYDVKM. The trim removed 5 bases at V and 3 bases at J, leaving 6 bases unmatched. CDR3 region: CASSARTGHYEQYF. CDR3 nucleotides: TGTGCCAGCAGTGCCAGGACAGGGCACTACGAGCAGTACTTC.

CDR3 region: CASSLGGYTDTQYF. CDR3 coding DNA: TGCGCCAGCAGCTTGGGCGGATACACAGATACGCAGTATTTT. The rearrangement joins TRBV5-1 to TRBJ2-3; D call uncertain. This CDR3 region has 14 residues. Per germline, CDR1 SGHRS and CDR2 YFSETQ. V lost 0 bases and J 2 bases, leaving 7 bases between the germline ends. The full variable domain, rest sourced from reference TRBV5-1 and TRBJ2-3, is KAGVTQTPRYLIKTRGQQVTLSCSPISGHRSVSWYQQTPGQGLQFLFEYFSETQRNKGNFPGRFSGRQFSNSRSEMNVSTLELGDSALYLCASSLGGYTDTQYFGPGTRLTVL.

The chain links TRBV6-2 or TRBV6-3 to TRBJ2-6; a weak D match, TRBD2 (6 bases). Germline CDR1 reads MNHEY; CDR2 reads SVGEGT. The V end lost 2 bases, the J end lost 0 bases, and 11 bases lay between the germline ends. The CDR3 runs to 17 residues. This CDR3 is CASSYGTGSSGANVLTF. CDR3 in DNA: TGTGCCAGCAGTTACGGGACTGGCAGCTCTGGGGCCAACGTCCTGACTTTC.

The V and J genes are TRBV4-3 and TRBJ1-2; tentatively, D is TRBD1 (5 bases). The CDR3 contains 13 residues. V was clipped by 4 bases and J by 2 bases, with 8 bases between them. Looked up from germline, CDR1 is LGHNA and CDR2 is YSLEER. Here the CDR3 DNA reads TGCGCCAGCAGCCTACAGGAGAACTATGGCTACACCTTC. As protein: CASSLQENYGYTF.

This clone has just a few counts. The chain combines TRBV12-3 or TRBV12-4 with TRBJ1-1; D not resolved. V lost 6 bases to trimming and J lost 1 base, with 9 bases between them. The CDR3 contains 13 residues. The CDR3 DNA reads TGTGCCAGCAGCACGGCGGCGAACACTGAAGCTTTCTTT. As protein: CASSTAANTEAFF.

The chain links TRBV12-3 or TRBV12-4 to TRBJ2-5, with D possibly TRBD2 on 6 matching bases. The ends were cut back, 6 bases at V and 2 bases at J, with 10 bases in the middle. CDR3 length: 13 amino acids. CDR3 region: CASRGLEQETQYF. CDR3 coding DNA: TGTGCCAGCAGGGGACTGGAACAAGAGACCCAGTACTTC.

CDR3 nucleotide sequence: TGTGCCAGCAGCGGTAGACAGCCTGTCACAGATACGCAGTATTTT. This sequence encodes CASSGRQPVTDTQYF. The rearrangement links TRBV7-2 to TRBJ2-3; D perhaps matches TRBD1 (5 bases). The CDR3 is made up of 15 amino acids. Germline loops: CDR1 SGHTA, CDR2 FQGNSA. The V gene lost 5 bases and the J gene lost 2 bases, with 14 bases spanning the gap. The whole variable domain, filled in from reference TRBV7-2 and TRBJ2-3, reads GAGVSQSPSNKVTEKGKDVELRCDPISGHTALYWYRQSLGQGLEFLIYFQGNSAPDKSGLPSDRFSAERTGGSVSTLTIQRTQQEDSAVYLCASSGRQPVTDTQYFGPGTRLTVL.

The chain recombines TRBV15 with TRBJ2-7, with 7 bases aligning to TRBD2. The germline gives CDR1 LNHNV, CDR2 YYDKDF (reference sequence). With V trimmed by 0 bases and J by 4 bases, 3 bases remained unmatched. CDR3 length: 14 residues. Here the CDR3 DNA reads TGTGCCACCAGCAGAGATCGAGCGGGGTACGAGCAGTACTTC. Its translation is CATSRDRAGYEQYF.